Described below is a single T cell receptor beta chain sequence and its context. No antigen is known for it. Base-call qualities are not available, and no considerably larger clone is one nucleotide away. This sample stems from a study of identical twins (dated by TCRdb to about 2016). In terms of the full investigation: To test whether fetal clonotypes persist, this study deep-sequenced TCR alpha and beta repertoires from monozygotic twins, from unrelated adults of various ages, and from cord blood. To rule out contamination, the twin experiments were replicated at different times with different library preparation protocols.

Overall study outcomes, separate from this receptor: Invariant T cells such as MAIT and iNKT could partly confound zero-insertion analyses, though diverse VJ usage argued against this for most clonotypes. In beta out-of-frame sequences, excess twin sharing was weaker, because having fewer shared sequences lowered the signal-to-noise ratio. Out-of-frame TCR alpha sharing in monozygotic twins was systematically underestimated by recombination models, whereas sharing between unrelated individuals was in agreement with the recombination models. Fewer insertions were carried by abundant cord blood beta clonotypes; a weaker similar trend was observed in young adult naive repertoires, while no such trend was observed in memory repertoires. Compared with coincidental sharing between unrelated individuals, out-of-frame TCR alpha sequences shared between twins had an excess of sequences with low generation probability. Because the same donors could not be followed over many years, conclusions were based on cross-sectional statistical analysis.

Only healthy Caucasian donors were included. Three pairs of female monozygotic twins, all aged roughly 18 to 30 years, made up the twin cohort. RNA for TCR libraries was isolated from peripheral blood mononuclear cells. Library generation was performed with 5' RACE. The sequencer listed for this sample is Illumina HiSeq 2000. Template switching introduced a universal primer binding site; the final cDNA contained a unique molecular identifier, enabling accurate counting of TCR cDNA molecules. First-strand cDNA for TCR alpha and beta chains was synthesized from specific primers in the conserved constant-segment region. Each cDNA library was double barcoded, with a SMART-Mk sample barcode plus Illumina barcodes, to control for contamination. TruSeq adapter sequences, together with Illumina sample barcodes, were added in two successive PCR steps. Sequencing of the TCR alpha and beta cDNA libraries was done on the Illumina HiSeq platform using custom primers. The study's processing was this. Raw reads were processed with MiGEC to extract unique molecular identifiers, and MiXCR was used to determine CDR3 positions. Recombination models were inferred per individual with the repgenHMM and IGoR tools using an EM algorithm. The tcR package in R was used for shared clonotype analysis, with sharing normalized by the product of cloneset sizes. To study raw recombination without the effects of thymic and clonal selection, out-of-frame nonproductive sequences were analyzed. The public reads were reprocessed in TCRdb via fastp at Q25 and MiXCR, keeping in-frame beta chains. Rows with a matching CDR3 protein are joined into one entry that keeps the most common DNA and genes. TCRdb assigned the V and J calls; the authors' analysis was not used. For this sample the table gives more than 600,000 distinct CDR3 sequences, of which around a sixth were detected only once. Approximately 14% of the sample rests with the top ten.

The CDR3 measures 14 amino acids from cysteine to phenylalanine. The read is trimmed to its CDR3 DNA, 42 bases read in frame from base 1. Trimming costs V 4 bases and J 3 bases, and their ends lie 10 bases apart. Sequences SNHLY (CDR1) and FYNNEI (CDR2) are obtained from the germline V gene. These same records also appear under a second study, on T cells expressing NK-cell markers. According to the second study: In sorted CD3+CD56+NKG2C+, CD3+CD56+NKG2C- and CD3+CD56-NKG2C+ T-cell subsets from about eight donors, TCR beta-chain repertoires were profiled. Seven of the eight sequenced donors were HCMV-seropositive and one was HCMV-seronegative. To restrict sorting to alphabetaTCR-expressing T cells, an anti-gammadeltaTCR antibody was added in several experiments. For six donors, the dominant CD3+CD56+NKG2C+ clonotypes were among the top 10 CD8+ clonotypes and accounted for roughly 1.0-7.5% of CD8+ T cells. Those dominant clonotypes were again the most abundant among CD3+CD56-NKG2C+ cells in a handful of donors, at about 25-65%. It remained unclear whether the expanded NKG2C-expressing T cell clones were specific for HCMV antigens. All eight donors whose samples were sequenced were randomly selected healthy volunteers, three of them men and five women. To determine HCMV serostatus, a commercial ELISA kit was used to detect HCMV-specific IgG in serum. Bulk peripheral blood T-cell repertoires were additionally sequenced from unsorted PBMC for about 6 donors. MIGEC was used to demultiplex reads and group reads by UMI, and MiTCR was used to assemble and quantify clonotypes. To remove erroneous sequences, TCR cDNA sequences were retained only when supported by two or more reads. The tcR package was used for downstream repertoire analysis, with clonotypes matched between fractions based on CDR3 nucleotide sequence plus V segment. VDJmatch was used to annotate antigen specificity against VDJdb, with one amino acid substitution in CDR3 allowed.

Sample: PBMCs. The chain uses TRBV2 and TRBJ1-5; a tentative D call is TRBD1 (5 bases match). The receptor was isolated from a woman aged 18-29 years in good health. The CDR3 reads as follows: CASSGSGTNQPQHF. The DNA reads TGTGCCAGCAGTGGTTCAGGGACCAATCAGCCCCAGCATTTT.